Sequencing of this T cell receptor (beta chain) was carried out in a study of shared clonotypes between healthy human individuals. Points from the study as a whole: Between a few donors, naive CD4 clonotypes were shared at a level of around 5.1%. Owing to a small donor count, the genetic and exposure-history diversity represented was limited.

For this clone: No antigen is known for it.

Donors comprised healthy HIV-negative adults lacking recent acute infections or vaccinations. The protocol was immunoSEQ multiplex PCR, while the TCRdb copy is restricted to in-frame clones and leaves out a portion. The sample carries 2 million to 2.5 million clones, 80% to 95% recorded once. The CDR3 is 15 residues long. CDR1 is KGHSH, CDR2 LQKENI, per germline. Trimming took 2 bases from V and 4 from J; bases not matched to a gene: 7. The rearrangement links TRBV18 to TRBJ2-7; 8 bases agree with TRBD1. This TCR was sampled from a man between 18 and 29 years old in good health. Some clones in this sample may be carry-over from other donors' samples. The sequencing input was naive CD4+ T cells from PBMCs. Subset noted: CD45RA+ positively selected. Here the CDR3 reads CASSPYGTGLYEQYF. DNA of the CDR3: TGTGCCAGCTCACCATATGGGACAGGACTATACGAGCAGTACTTC.